This T cell receptor beta chain was identified in a study of Graves' ophthalmopathy and Graves' hyperthyroidism. Study information: Upon initial diagnosis and before any treatment, peripheral blood was collected. Findings and limits, study-wide: From stable hyperthyroidism, ophthalmopathy was separated by a 13-signature model with 85% to 90% sensitivity and 75% to 84% specificity. Blood also held most thyroid clonotypes expanded above 0.001 frequency.

Germline V CDR1 and CDR2: SGHDN, FVKESK. CDR3 length: 13 residues. V gave up 2 bases and J gave up 7 bases, with 8 bases separating them. Note on this clonotype: The antigen remains unidentified.

Scientists amplified the TCR beta CDR3 regions from RNA transcripts. First-round RT-PCR employed HTBI primers, with a second-round multiplex PCR after it. TCRdb independently ran MiXCR on the multiplex PCR reads; one entry per CDR3 protein. The sample carries about 220,000 distinct CDR3 sequences, roughly 21% recorded once. The starting material, over 8.5 ml of fresh peripheral blood, provided the PBMCs. The source material was peripheral blood. The chain employs TRBV14 and TRBJ2-2; unclear D gene. This TCR came from a woman between 45 and 60 years old with Graves' ophthalmopathy. This chain's CDR3 is CASSQTLGGELFF. The CDR3 coding sequence is TGTGCCAGCAGCCAAACCCTAGGCGGGGAGCTGTTTTTT.